The 10 T cell receptor beta chains given below trace back to one sample, sequenced in a study of blood T cell repertoires in COVID-19. Measured with immunoSEQ multiplex PCR; TCRdb has only the in-frame clones, and not every one. There are about 190,000 clones in the sample; roughly 80% occur only once, and approximately 14% lies in the top ten. Sequenced input: peripheral blood. The receptors stem from a man under 40 with active or convalescent COVID-19.

This clone has only one observation. The V call is TRBV30, the J call TRBJ1-1; D call uncertain. The CDR3 consists of 13 residues. Trimming removed 7 bases at V and 1 base at J, with 13 bases between. Germline V CDR1 and CDR2: GTSNPN, SVGIG (reference sequence). The CDR3 sequence is CAFHPGRNTEAFF. The CDR3 nucleotides are TGTGCCTTCCATCCCGGGAGGAACACTGAAGCTTTCTTT.

The V call is TRBV5-3, the J call TRBJ1-2, with D hard to call. TRBV5-3 is sorted into the ORF group, with uncertain function. The V end lost 5 bases, the J end lost 7 bases, and 24 bases lay between the germline ends. The CDR3 is made up of 16 amino acids. CDR3 sequence reads: CARRGSRGPRNGGYTF. CDR3 in DNA: TGTGCCAGAAGGGGGTCCCGGGGTCCCAGAAATGGTGGCTACACCTTC.

This rearrangement joins TRBV9 to TRBJ2-1, with 9 bases identical to TRBD1. Germline CDR1 reads SGDLS; CDR2 reads YYNGEE. J gave up 9 bases and V 0 bases, and 13 bases lay outside the gene matches. The CDR3 covers 17 residues. The CDR3 reads CASSVGAGDRAYGEQFF. The CDR3 coding sequence is TGTGCCAGCAGCGTAGGGGCGGGGGACAGGGCCTACGGTGAGCAGTTCTTC.

This rearrangement joins TRBV10-1 to TRBJ2-2; a weak D match, TRBD2 (6 bases). Trimming removed 5 bases at V and 0 bases at J, with 13 bases between. This CDR3 has 16 residues. Per germline, CDR1 WNHNN and CDR2 SYGVQD (reference sequence). CDR3 protein: CASSRGTGSNTGELFF. The CDR3 DNA reads TGCGCCAGCAGTCGGGGGACGGGTTCGAACACCGGGGAGCTGTTTTTT.

The chain has TRBV4-1 and TRBJ1-5; D gene uncertain. V dropped 1 base and J dropped 7 bases, with 11 bases sitting between them. Germline CDR1 reads MGHRA; CDR2 reads YSYEKL. The length of the CDR3 is 14 residues. The CDR3 bases are TGCGCCAGCAGCCAAGGTAGTCAGCGGCAGCCCCAGCATTTT. It yields the protein CASSQGSQRQPQHF.

This clone has more than one count but fewer than ten. J is TRBJ1-2 and V is TRBV19, with 8 bases fitting TRBD1. In germline, CDR1 is LNHDA, CDR2 SQIVND (reference sequence). The V and J ends lost 3 bases and 2 bases, in that order; junction bases with no gene match: 11. This CDR3 has 17 amino acids. Written as DNA, the CDR3 is TGTGCCAGTAGTATCGGAGCAGGGGACAGGAGAAACTATGGCTACACCTTC. Translation: CASSIGAGDRRNYGYTF.

This rearrangement joins TRBV28 to TRBJ1-5; TRBD1 is a possible D gene (5 bases). Germline-derived CDR1 and CDR2 are MDHEN and SYDVKM. With 5 bases removed from V and 2 bases from J, the gap between germline ends came to 13 bases. The CDR3 loop spans 15 amino acids. CDR3 DNA sequence: TGTGCCAGCAGTGCCATGACAGACGGCAATCAGCCCCAGCATTTT. Translation: CASSAMTDGNQPQHF. Full variable domain (missing parts from reference TRBV28 and TRBJ1-5): DVKVTQSSRYLVKRTGEKVFLECVQDMDHENMFWYRQDPGLGLRLIYFSYDVKMKEKGDIPEGYSVSREKKERFSLILESASTNQTSMYLCASSAMTDGNQPQHFGDGTRLSIL.

This rearrangement joins TRBV4-2 to TRBJ1-5; no reliable D call. The CDR3 has 16 amino acids. Germline values: CDR1 LGHNA, CDR2 YNFKEQ. V lost 1 base and J lost 0, with 10 bases in between. CDR3 in amino acids: CASSQVGMNSNQPQHF. For the CDR3, the DNA is TGTGCCAGCAGCCAAGTGGGCATGAATAGCAATCAGCCCCAGCATTTT.

The chain combines TRBV7-9 with TRBJ1-1, with 9 nucleotides matching TRBD1. Germline values: CDR1 SEHNR, CDR2 FQNEAQ (reference sequence). The CDR3 has 14 amino acids. J gave up 8 bases and V 5 bases, and 9 bases lay outside the gene matches. The CDR3 nucleotides read TGTGCCAGCAGCCTAGGGGGACAGGGTGCAGAAGCTTTCTTT. Its protein is CASSLGGQGAEAFF.

The rearrangement uses TRBV3-1 (or the pseudogene TRBV3-2) and TRBJ2-2; possibly TRBD1 for D (6 bases). V was pared by 8 bases and J by 6 bases, with 31 bases between. Germline V CDR1 and CDR2: LGHDT, YNNKEL (reference sequence). The CDR3 sequence is 19 residues long. CDR3 DNA: TGTGCCAGCCGGACCGGGATGGAACTGACAGGACCATATCCCGGGGAGCTGTTTTTT. It is translated as CASRTGMELTGPYPGELFF.